A selection of T cell receptor beta chains follows, all from one sample in a study of T cell clones after liver transplantation. Using immunoSEQ multiplex PCR, the repertoire was profiled, and TCRdb retains in-frame clones only, with some absent. Among around 51,000 clones listed, about nine tenths were seen once. The sequencing used CD8+ T cells from blood, collected 12 months after liver transplant. All receptors derive from a human patient who received a liver transplant. Some of the T cells might come from the graft donor. Both conserved end residues are part of each CDR3. The D gene is left open where the match is weak. Clone sizes are given selectively: once, few, many, or a class where the clone is expanded.

TRBJ2-7 TRBD1 TRBV9 - CASSVGGQGLSYEQYF TGTGCCAGCAGCGTAGGCGGACAGGGACTCTCCTACGAGCAGTACTTC
TRBJ2-3 - TRBV7-6 - CASLPAGIGDTQYF TGTGCCAGCCTTCCAGCCGGTATAGGTGATACGCAGTATTTT
TRBJ2-1 - TRBV6-5 - CASSYSGTLTDEQFF TGTGCCAGCAGTTACTCCGGGACCCTGACGGATGAGCAGTTCTTC
TRBJ2-7 TRBD1 TRBV6-5 - CASSYSDRGYEQYF TGTGCCAGCAGTTACTCTGACAGGGGCTACGAGCAGTACTTC
TRBJ1-1 TRBD1 TRBV11-2 - CASSSKPGQGASEAFF TGTGCCAGCAGCTCAAAACCGGGGCAGGGGGCGTCTGAAGCTTTCTTT
TRBJ2-7 - TRBV7-8 - CASSLETGVVGEQYF TGTGCCAGCAGCTTAGAGACAGGTGTCGTTGGGGAGCAGTACTTC
TRBJ2-7 - TRBV28 - CASNTGTREAYEQYF TGTGCCAGCAATACCGGGACTCGGGAAGCCTACGAGCAGTACTTC
TRBJ1-1 TRBD1 TRBV7-8 - CASSPWTGLNTEAFF TGTGCCAGCAGCCCCTGGACAGGTTTGAACACTGAAGCTTTCTTT
TRBJ2-1 - TRBV2 - CASSVRVWDHNEQFF TGTGCCAGCAGTGTACGGGTTTGGGACCACAATGAGCAGTTCTTC
TRBJ1-1 - TRBV5-6 few CASSLVTGAAEAFF TGTGCCAGCAGCCTAGTAACGGGGGCCGCAGAAGCTTTCTTT
TRBJ1-5 TRBD1 TRBV6-1 - CASILLRDRPQPQHF TGTGCCAGCATTCTCCTTCGGGACAGGCCTCAGCCCCAGCATTTT
TRBJ2-2 - TRBV7-9 - CASSLGITGELFF TGTGCCAGCAGCTTAGGGATCACCGGGGAGCTGTTTTTT
TRBJ2-7 - TRBV27 - CASSLSGRQGYEQYF TGTGCCAGCAGTTTATCGGGGAGGCAGGGTTACGAGCAGTACTTC
TRBJ2-7 - TRBV20-1 - CSATTGYEQYF TGCAGTGCTACGACTGGATACGAGCAGTACTTC
TRBJ2-3 TRBD2 TRBV15 - CATSREVAGSSDTQYF TGTGCCACCAGCAGAGAAGTAGCGGGCAGCTCAGATACGCAGTATTTT
TRBJ2-3 TRBD2 TRBV6-1 - CASSEPGLGDTQYF TGTGCCAGCAGTGAACCGGGACTAGGAGATACGCAGTATTTT
TRBJ2-1 TRBD2 TRBV2 - CASRDGLAGLWNEQFF TGTGCCAGCAGGGACGGACTAGCGGGTCTGTGGAATGAGCAGTTCTTC